This is a list of T cell receptor beta chains from one sample in a study of blood T cell repertoires in COVID-19. Using immunoSEQ multiplex PCR, the repertoire was profiled, and TCRdb retains in-frame clones only, with some absent. The table has 320,000 or so clones, 88% seen once. The source material was PBMCs or T cells enriched from blood (not recorded which). These receptors came from a young man who had recovered from COVID-19. Both conserved end residues are part of each CDR3. D genes are given only for firm matches. Clone size is stated in some rows and not others, as once, few, many or a class when expanded.

V gene	D gene	CDR3 length	J gene	clone size	CDR3 DNA	CDR3 protein
TRBV6-5	TRBD1	14	TRBJ2-7	-	TGTGCCAGCAGCGGACAGGGGGCAACCTACGAGCAGTACTTC	CASSGQGATYEQYF
TRBV7-8	TRBD1	12	TRBJ1-1	-	TGTGCCAGCAGCCCGGACAGGGGGCAAGCTTTCTTT	CASSPDRGQAFF
TRBV5-4	TRBD1	15	TRBJ2-1	-	TGTGCCAGCAGCTTGTCACAGGGGGGCTACAATGAGCAGTTCTTC	CASSLSQGGYNEQFF
TRBV19	TRBD1	16	TRBJ1-5	-	TGTGCCAGTAGTATTCGACAGGGGGGGTTTGGGCAGCCCCAGCATTTT	CASSIRQGGFGQPQHF
TRBV2	TRBD1	17	TRBJ1-6	-	TGTGCCAGCACTTTCCTCCGTAAGACAGGGGGAAATTCACCCCTCCACTTT	CASTFLRKTGGNSPLHF
TRBV5-4	-	16	TRBJ1-1	-	TGTGCCAGCAGCGCATCTGCAGGGGCCCCCGTTCGGGAAGCTTTCTTT	CASSASAGAPVREAFF
TRBV5-1	-	13	TRBJ2-1	-	TGCGCCAGCAGCTCTGGCAGCTACAATGAGCAGTTCTTC	CASSSGSYNEQFF
TRBV5-1	-	14	TRBJ1-2	-	TGCGCCAGCAGCCCCAGACCAGGGGACTATGGCTACACCTTC	CASSPRPGDYGYTF
TRBV2	-	14	TRBJ2-7	-	TGTGCCAGCACTGTGGGCAGGACTGAACACGAGCAGTACTTC	CASTVGRTEHEQYF
TRBV19	-	17	TRBJ1-5	-	TGTGCCAGTTCCCCAGTACCGGGTCCTAATAGCAATCAGCCCCAGCATTTT	CASSPVPGPNSNQPQHF
TRBV7-8	TRBD1	14	TRBJ2-7	-	TGTGCCAGCAGCTTAACAGGACAGGGCTACGAGCAGTACTTC	CASSLTGQGYEQYF
TRBV5-1	-	16	TRBJ2-2	-	TGCGCCAGCAGCTTGGAAGGAGGGGCCGACACCGGGGAGCTGTTTTTT	CASSLEGGADTGELFF
TRBV4-1	TRBD1	14	TRBJ2-1	-	TGCGCCAGCAGCCCCCGGACAGGGTACAATGAGCAGTTCTTC	CASSPRTGYNEQFF
TRBV7-9	-	12	TRBJ2-2	-	TGTGCCAGCAGCTATCAGGGATGGGAGCTGTTTTTT	CASSYQGWELFF
TRBV30	-	17	TRBJ2-2	-	TGTGCCTGGAGAACTACCTGGGGGGTGGGGAACACCGGGGAGCTGTTTTTT	CAWRTTWGVGNTGELFF
TRBV19	TRBD2	13	TRBJ2-1	-	TGTGCCAGTAGCAGGCGGGGGGGGTCTGAGCAGTTCTTC	CASSRRGGSEQFF
TRBV21-1	-	19	TRBJ2-6	-	TGTGCCAGCAGCAACCAAATTGGGCCCGCACCGGCTGGGGCCAACGTCCTGACTTTC	CASSNQIGPAPAGANVLTF
TRBV2	-	14	TRBJ1-1	-	TGTGCCAGCAGTGAAGGGTCCGGGGTTACTGAAGCTTTCTTT	CASSEGSGVTEAFF
TRBV27	TRBD1	17	TRBJ2-7	few	TGTGCCAGCAGTTCCACTCCCCCCGGGACAGGGTATGACGAGCAGTACTTC	CASSSTPPGTGYDEQYF
TRBV11-2	TRBD1	14	TRBJ1-4	-	TGTGCCAGCAGCTTAATAACAGGGGGTGAAAAACTGTTTTTT	CASSLITGGEKLFF
TRBV2	TRBD1	14	TRBJ2-3	-	TGTGCCAGCAAGGGACAGGGGCCGCCAGATACGCAGTATTTT	CASKGQGPPDTQYF
TRBV6-5	-	14	TRBJ2-5	-	TGTGCCAGCAGTTACGGGGGCATTCAAGAGACCCAGTACTTC	CASSYGGIQETQYF
TRBV5-8	TRBD1	13	TRBJ1-2	-	TGTGCCAGCAGCCAGGGGACAGTCTATGGCTACACCTTC	CASSQGTVYGYTF
TRBV7-2	TRBD1	15	TRBJ2-1	-	TGTGCCAGCAGCCAGGACAGGGCCCGCTACAATGAGCAGTTCTTC	CASSQDRARYNEQFF
TRBV24-1	-	16	TRBJ2-5	-	TGTGCCACCAGTGGTTCCGACCGGACAGTACAAGAGACCCAGTACTTC	CATSGSDRTVQETQYF
TRBV28	-	14	TRBJ1-2	-	TGTGCCAGCAGTTTAATGGGAGTAAACTATGGCTACACCTTC	CASSLMGVNYGYTF
TRBV30	-	12	TRBJ2-7	-	TGTGCCGTCAGCAGGGTGGGTTACGAGCAGTACTTC	CAVSRVGYEQYF
TRBV10-3	-	18	TRBJ2-1	-	TGTGCCATCAGTGCCCATACCCAAGCGGACCCTTTCTACAATGAGCAGTTCTTC	CAISAHTQADPFYNEQFF
TRBV6-5	-	15	TRBJ1-2	-	TGTGCCAGCAGTTCGAAGCAGGGCGAGGACTATGGCTACACCTTC	CASSSKQGEDYGYTF
TRBV7-6	TRBD2	16	TRBJ2-5	once	TGTGCCAGTAACCCATTCGGGGGGGGGTTCCAAGAGACCCAGTACTTC	CASNPFGGGFQETQYF
TRBV28	TRBD1	15	TRBJ1-4	once	TGTGCCAGCAGTTTTGGGTCACAGGGGCCAGAAAAACTGTTTTTT	CASSFGSQGPEKLFF
TRBV28	-	14	TRBJ1-6	-	TGTGCCAGCAGTTTAGGTACGGTTAATTCACCCCTCCACTTT	CASSLGTVNSPLHF
TRBV24-1	-	16	TRBJ2-1	-	TGTGCCACCAGTGATAGCGGGTCTCACTCCTACAATGAGCAGTTCTTC	CATSDSGSHSYNEQFF
TRBV28	-	15	TRBJ1-2	-	TGTGCCAGCAGTTTACAGGGCAGTCTTGCCTATGGCTACACCTTC	CASSLQGSLAYGYTF
TRBV14	-	17	TRBJ2-7	-	TGTGCCAGCAGCCAAGATCAGGGGTACGGGACCCCCTACGAGCAGTACTTC	CASSQDQGYGTPYEQYF
TRBV5-4	TRBD2	16	TRBJ2-3	-	TGTGCCAGCAGCTTGGCCAGGCAGCGGGGTACAGATACGCAGTATTTT	CASSLARQRGTDTQYF
TRBV20-1	TRBD2	11	TRBJ2-5	-	TGCAGTGCACCCTGGGAGGGGACCCAGTACTTC	CSAPWEGTQYF
TRBV5-4	-	13	TRBJ1-5	-	TGTGCCAGCAGCGCGGCGGTCAATCAGCCCCAGCATTTT	CASSAAVNQPQHF
TRBV19	TRBD1	14	TRBJ1-1	once	TGTGCCAGTAGTATAGGACAGGGATTTTTTGAAGCTTTCTTT	CASSIGQGFFEAFF
TRBV15	-	15	TRBJ2-5	-	TGTGCCACCAGCACGAGCATAAGCCTAGGAGAGACCCAGTACTTC	CATSTSISLGETQYF